A single sample gave rise to the 15 T cell receptor beta chains below, sequenced in a study of OX40 agonist ivuxolimab in advanced cancers. Sequenced by immunoSEQ multiplex PCR; TCRdb stores in-frame clones only, minus some. Here the sample spans around 62,000 clones, about 80% being singletons. This specimen consisted of CD4+ or CD8+ T cells sorted from blood, obtained in a trial of the OX40 agonist ivuxolimab. Source of these receptors: an adult with an advanced solid tumor such as melanoma, head and neck, liver or kidney cancer.

The rearrangement links TRBV7-9 to TRBJ2-2; no firm D call. Germline lookup yields CDR1 SEHNR and CDR2 FQNEAQ (reference sequence). V was cut by 5 bases and J by 5 bases, with 12 bases left in between. The CDR3 contains 14 residues. The CDR3 DNA sequence: TGTGCCAGCAGCGTAGGAACCTTAACCGGGGAGCTGTTTTTT. Translation gives CASSVGTLTGELFF.

The chain recombines TRBV5-4 with TRBJ2-2, with D possibly being TRBD1 (5 bases). This CDR3 region has 17 residues. CDR1 is SGHNT, CDR2 YYREEE, per germline (reference sequence). V gave up 0 bases and J gave up 1 base, with 13 bases separating them. CDR3 loop: CASSLGPSGQNTGELFF. The CDR3 nucleotides are TGTGCCAGCAGCTTGGGACCGTCAGGGCAGAACACCGGGGAGCTGTTTTTT.

The chain carries TRBV10-3 and TRBJ1-1, with a possible D match to TRBD1 (5 bases). The germline V gene has CDR1 ENHRY and CDR2 SYGVKD. V lost 0 bases to trimming and J lost 1 base, with 12 bases between them. There are 16 residues in the CDR3. The CDR3 loop is CAISESTFGTNTEAFF. The CDR3 nucleotides are TGTGCCATCAGTGAGTCCACCTTCGGGACGAACACTGAAGCTTTCTTT.

This chain uses TRBV19 with TRBJ2-5; 10 positions match TRBD2. The CDR3 totals 14 residues. CDR1 LNHDA and CDR2 SQIVND come from the germline V gene (reference sequence). V lost 7 bases and J lost 7; bases outside the gene matches: 9. DNA of the CDR3: TGTGCCAGTACTAGCGGGGGAACGCCGGGGACCCAGTACTTC. This encodes CASTSGGTPGTQYF.

This clone was counted between two and nine times. This specimen includes other DNA sequences encoding the same CDR3. The CDR3 nucleotides read TGTGCCAGCAGCTTGGGGACAACTAATGAAAAACTGTTTTTT. This sequence encodes CASSLGTTNEKLFF. The J gene is TRBJ1-4, the V gene TRBV5-5, with no clear D. The V end was cut by 0 bases, the J end by 0 bases, with 3 bases between. The CDR3 is 14 amino acids. Germline V gene data show CDR1 as SGHKS and CDR2 as YYEKEE (reference sequence).

The chain combines TRBV25-1 with TRBJ2-1; TRBD1 aligns across 7 bases. This CDR3 spans 12 amino acids. Per germline, CDR1 MGHDK and CDR2 SYGVNS. After removal of 6 bases from V and 7 bases from J, the junction contained 3 bases not matched to a gene. CDR3 nucleotide sequence: TGTGCCAGCAGACAGGGGTGGAATGAGCAGTTCTTC. Protein product: CASRQGWNEQFF.

This chain links TRBV10-1 with TRBJ2-5; 12 nucleotides agree with TRBD1. This CDR3 is built from 16 residues. Germline V CDR1 and CDR2: WNHNN, SYGVQD (reference sequence). Germline trimming cut 4 bases from V and 6 bases from J; bases unmatched to any gene: 9. The CDR3 coding sequence is TGCGCCAGCAGTGTGGGCCGGGACAGGGGGCCTCAGACCCAGTACTTC. Protein sequence: CASSVGRDRGPQTQYF.

V gene TRBV18 combines with J gene TRBJ2-1; possible D gene TRBD2, 5 bases. Trimming cost V 8 bases and J 4 bases, with 18 bases left between them. The CDR3 sequence is 15 residues long. Germline CDR1 KGHSH, CDR2 LQKENI. In DNA form, the CDR3 reads TGTGCCAGCCCCAGAGAAATCGGGGATTACAATGAGCAGTTCTTC. Amino acid sequence: CASPREIGDYNEQFF.

This chain uses TRBV6-5 with TRBJ2-7, with TRBD1 identical over 7 bases. CDR1 and CDR2 (germline): MNHEY, SVGAGI. This CDR3 has 14 residues. The junction had 5 bases not matched to a gene; V was cut back by 6 bases and J by 0 bases. CDR3 sequence (DNA): TGTGCCAGCAGGACCCGGGACAGCTCCTACGAGCAGTACTTC. Protein sequence: CASRTRDSSYEQYF.

The chain carries TRBV29-1 and TRBJ2-5; TRBD2 is a possible D gene (6 bases). The CDR3 has 15 residues. Trimming left V 6 bases short and J 5 bases short, with 22 bases between. Germline CDR1 SQVTM, CDR2 ANQGSEA. CDR3 residues: CSVGGTSSLAETQYF. CDR3 DNA: TGCAGCGTGGGCGGGACTTCATCATTGGCCGAGACCCAGTACTTC.

The chain joins TRBV18 to TRBJ2-5; D gene uncertain. Per germline, CDR1 KGHSH and CDR2 LQKENI. This CDR3 spans 13 amino acids. Trimming took off 2 bases at V and 5 bases at J, with 9 bases between the two ends. The CDR3 DNA follows: TGTGCCAGCTCACCATCCCAAGGGGAGACCCAGTACTTC. Translated, it gives CASSPSQGETQYF.

The chain uses TRBV4-3 and TRBJ2-2; D ambiguous. The CDR3 has 15 amino acids. Germline values: CDR1 LGHNA, CDR2 YSLEER. Between the trimmed V and J ends, which lost 1 base and 5 bases, there was a span of 11 bases. The chain's CDR3 is CASSQAAMGTGELFF. As DNA, the CDR3 is TGCGCCAGCAGCCAAGCTGCCATGGGGACCGGGGAGCTGTTTTTT.

This clone was detected once. This rearrangement joins TRBV29-1 to TRBJ1-1; 10 nucleotides line up with TRBD1. Losses at the gene ends were 4 bases for V and 10 bases for J; bases not matched to a gene: 9. The germline V gene encodes CDR1 SQVTM and CDR2 ANQGSEA. The CDR3 loop spans 13 amino acids. The CDR3 nucleotides read TGCAGCGTTGGGGGACAGGGGACGGGAGGAGCTTTCTTT. Protein product: CSVGGQGTGGAFF. Supplemented by reference TRBV29-1 and TRBJ1-1, the full variable domain reads SAVISQKPSRDICQRGTSLTIQCQVDSQVTMMFWYRQQPGQSLTLIATANQGSEATYESGFVIDKFPISRPNLTFSTLTVSNMSPEDSSIYLCSVGGQGTGGAFFGQGTRLTVV.

The chain employs TRBV19 and TRBJ2-4; the D is unclear. V was clipped by 10 bases and J by 1 base, with 11 bases between them. Per the germline V gene, CDR1 is LNHDA and CDR2 is SQIVND (reference sequence). The length of the CDR3 is 13 residues. The CDR3 DNA reads as TGTGCCACCACCCCTGACGCCAAAAACATTCAGTACTTC. As protein: CATTPDAKNIQYF.

This chain links TRBV6-5 with TRBJ1-2; TRBD1 might be the D (6 bases). This CDR3 region has 15 residues. Trimming left V 5 bases short and J 0 bases short, with 13 bases between. Per the germline V gene, CDR1 is MNHEY and CDR2 is SVGAGI. CDR3 sequence reads: CASSTPTGSNYGYTF. The CDR3 bases are TGTGCCAGCAGTACCCCGACAGGATCTAACTATGGCTACACCTTC.